Reported below is one TCR beta chain. Methods used by the authors: The assay estimated nucleated cells by amplifying reference gene primers. Repertoires were generated with immunoSEQ multiplex PCR, while TCRdb's copy carries only in-frame clones and drops some. That table is the source of V, J and clone size, and D and trimming were worked out from the DNA. Seen here are roughly 200,000 clones, over 70% observed once, and the top ten hold 5.5% to 7%. CDR1 is SGDLS, CDR2 YYNGEE, per germline. V gave up 4 bases and J gave up 6 bases; unmatched junction bases: 9. The CDR3 sequence is 14 residues long. This sample is part of a study of blood T cell repertoires in COVID-19. The overall study: The United States, Italy and Spain supplied acute and convalescent COVID-19 samples. PBMCs, B-cell-depleted T cells, or T cells provided the cDNA or gDNA that made up the material.

The genes are TRBV9 and TRBJ1-1; 7 bases agree with TRBD1. Sequenced input: peripheral blood. The clonotype originates from an older woman with acute or convalescent COVID-19. The CDR3 loop is CASSQGVPKSEAFF. CDR3 sequence (DNA): TGTGCCAGCAGCCAGGGGGTGCCGAAATCTGAAGCTTTCTTT. The variable domain in full, completed from reference TRBV9 and TRBJ1-1, reads DSGVTQTPKHLITATGQRVTLRCSPRSGDLSVYWYQQSLDQGLQFLIQYYNGEERAKGNILERFSAQQFPDLHSELNLSSLELGDSALYFCASSQGVPKSEAFFGQGTRLTVV.